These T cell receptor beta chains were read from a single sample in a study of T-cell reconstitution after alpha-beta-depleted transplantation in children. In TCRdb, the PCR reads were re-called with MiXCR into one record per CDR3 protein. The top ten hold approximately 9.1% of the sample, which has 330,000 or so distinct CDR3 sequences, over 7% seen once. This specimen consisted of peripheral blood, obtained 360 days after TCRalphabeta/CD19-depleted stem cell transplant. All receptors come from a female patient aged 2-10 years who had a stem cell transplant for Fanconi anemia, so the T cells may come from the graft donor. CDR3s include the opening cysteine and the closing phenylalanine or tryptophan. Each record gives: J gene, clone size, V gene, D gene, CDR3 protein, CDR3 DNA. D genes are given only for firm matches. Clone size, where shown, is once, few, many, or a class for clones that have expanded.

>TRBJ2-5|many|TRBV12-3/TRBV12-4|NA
CASSSGTRAQYF
TGTGCCAGCAGTTCCGGGACGAGGGCCCAGTACTTC
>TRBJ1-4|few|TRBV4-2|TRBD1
CASSHIKDRVGEKLFF
TGTGCCAGCAGCCACATAAAGGACAGGGTAGGTGAAAAACTGTTTTTT
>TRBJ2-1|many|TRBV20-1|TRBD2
CSAPRLAGFYNEQFF
TGCAGTGCTCCCCGACTAGCGGGTTTTTACAATGAGCAGTTCTTC
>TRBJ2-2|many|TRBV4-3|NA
CASSQHSGANTGELFF
TGCGCCAGCAGCCAACATAGCGGAGCGAACACCGGGGAGCTGTTTTTT
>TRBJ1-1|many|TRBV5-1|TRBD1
CASSSRDSRRMNTEAFF
TGCGCCAGCAGCTCCCGGGACAGCCGGAGGATGAACACTGAAGCTTTCTTT
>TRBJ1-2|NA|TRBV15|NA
CATSRTGSTNYGYTF
TGTGCCACCAGCAGAACCGGGAGTACTAACTATGGCTACACCTTC
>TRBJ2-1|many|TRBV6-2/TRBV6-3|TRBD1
CASSYAGQAYNEQFF
TGTGCCAGCAGTTACGCGGGACAGGCCTACAATGAGCAGTTCTTC
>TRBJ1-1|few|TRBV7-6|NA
CASSLAITGTEAFF
TGTGCCAGCAGCTTAGCAATCACGGGCACTGAAGCTTTCTTT
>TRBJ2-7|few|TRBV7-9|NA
CASSLVVGSSYEQYF
TGTGCCAGCAGCTTAGTGGTCGGGAGCTCCTACGAGCAGTACTTC
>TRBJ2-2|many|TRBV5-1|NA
CASSLMGNTVELFF
TGCGCCAGCAGCTTAATGGGTAATACCGTGGAGCTGTTTTTT
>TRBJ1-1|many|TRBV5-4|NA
CASSRPTGPNTEAFF
TGTGCCAGCAGCCGACCGACAGGCCCGAACACTGAAGCTTTCTTT
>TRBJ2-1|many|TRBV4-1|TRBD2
CASRVGDSGGNEQFF
TGCGCCAGCAGGGTTGGAGATAGCGGGGGCAATGAGCAGTTCTTC
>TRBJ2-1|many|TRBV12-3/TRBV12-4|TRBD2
CASRRSGSSYNEQFF
TGTGCCAGCAGGCGAAGCGGGAGCTCCTACAATGAGCAGTTCTTC
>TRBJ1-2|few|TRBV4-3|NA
CASSQDLGYHYGYTF
TGCGCCAGCAGCCAAGATTTGGGGTACCACTATGGCTACACCTTC
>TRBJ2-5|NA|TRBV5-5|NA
CASSLVVGQETQYF
TGTGCCAGCAGCTTGGTTGTGGGACAAGAGACCCAGTACTTC
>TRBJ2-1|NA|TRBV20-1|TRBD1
CSAKRGQGDNEQFF
TGCAGTGCTAAGAGGGGACAGGGTGACAATGAGCAGTTCTTC
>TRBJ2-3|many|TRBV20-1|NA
CSAPPDSTDTQYF
TGCAGTGCCCCCCCGGATAGCACAGATACGCAGTATTTT
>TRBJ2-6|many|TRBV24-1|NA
CAATAPGANVLTF
TGTGCCGCCACAGCCCCTGGGGCCAACGTCCTGACTTTC
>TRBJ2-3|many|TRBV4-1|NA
CASSQVQGWDTQYF
TGCGCCAGCAGCCAAGTTCAGGGGTGGGATACGCAGTATTTT
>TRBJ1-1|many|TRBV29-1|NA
CSVAEGYTEAFF
TGCAGCGTTGCTGAGGGGTACACTGAAGCTTTCTTT
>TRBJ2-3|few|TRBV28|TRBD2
CASSYSGPSTDTQYF
TGTGCCAGCAGTTATAGCGGGCCTAGCACAGATACGCAGTATTTT
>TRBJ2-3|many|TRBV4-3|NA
CASSQSIFDGGGTDTQYF
TGCGCCAGCAGCCAAAGCATCTTCGACGGCGGGGGCACAGATACGCAGTATTTT
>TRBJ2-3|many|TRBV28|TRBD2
CASTLGGVDTQYF
TGTGCCAGCACCCTGGGAGGGGTAGATACGCAGTATTTT
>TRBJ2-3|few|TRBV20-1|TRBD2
CSAGSGGPTDTQYF
TGCAGTGCTGGTAGCGGGGGGCCCACAGATACGCAGTATTTT
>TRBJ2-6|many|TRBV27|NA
CASSLRWPGANVLTF
TGTGCCAGCAGTTTGAGGTGGCCTGGGGCCAACGTCCTGACTTTC